These T cell receptor beta chains were read from a single sample in a study of human T cells and chemical hapten exposure. In TCRdb, the RACE reads were re-called with MiXCR into one record per CDR3 protein. The sample shows 240,000 or so distinct CDR3 sequences, over 8% of them seen only once. Sequenced here: whole blood, sampled in connection with sensitization to the hapten diphenylcyclopropenone (DPC). These receptor sequences come from a woman aged 40 to 50 with alopecia areata. Some clones in this sample may be carry-over from other donors' samples. CDR3s include the opening cysteine and the closing phenylalanine or tryptophan. The D gene is left open where the match is weak. A clone size is listed for some rows: how often the clone was seen (once, few, many), or a class if it is expanded.

j_gene: TRBJ2-7; abundance: NA; v_gene: TRBV27; d_gene: NA; CDR3nt: TGTGCCAGCAGCCCCAGGGGTGTCAACGAGCAGTACTTC; CDR3aa: CASSPRGVNEQYF
j_gene: TRBJ2-2; abundance: few; v_gene: TRBV12-3/TRBV12-4; d_gene: NA; CDR3nt: TGTGCGGCAGGGCGGGAAAACACCGGGGAGCTGTTTTTT; CDR3aa: CAAGRENTGELFF
j_gene: TRBJ1-4; abundance: NA; v_gene: TRBV7-9; d_gene: NA; CDR3nt: TGTGCCAGCAGCTCCTCCGGGTCCGGAAAACTGTTTTTT; CDR3aa: CASSSSGSGKLFF
j_gene: TRBJ2-3; abundance: many; v_gene: TRBV4-3; d_gene: NA; CDR3nt: TGCGCCAGCAGCCCGTCCCTGTCGGATACGCAGTATTTT; CDR3aa: CASSPSLSDTQYF
j_gene: TRBJ2-5; abundance: NA; v_gene: TRBV10-3; d_gene: NA; CDR3nt: TGTGCCGTCAAGGGTGACCAAGAGACCCAGTACTTC; CDR3aa: CAVKGDQETQYF
j_gene: TRBJ1-1; abundance: NA; v_gene: TRBV11-1; d_gene: NA; CDR3nt: TGTGCCAGCAGCGGGGAGGTTGGGGCTGAAGCTTTCTTT; CDR3aa: CASSGEVGAEAFF
j_gene: TRBJ2-1; abundance: many; v_gene: TRBV2; d_gene: NA; CDR3nt: TGTGCCAGTCGCGATCGGACTCGTACCTACAATGAGCAGTTCTTC; CDR3aa: CASRDRTRTYNEQFF
j_gene: TRBJ2-2; abundance: NA; v_gene: TRBV29-1; d_gene: TRBD1; CDR3nt: TGCAGCGTTGAAACAGGGGAGAACACCGGGGAGCTGTTTTTT; CDR3aa: CSVETGENTGELFF
j_gene: TRBJ2-6; abundance: few; v_gene: TRBV7-6; d_gene: NA; CDR3nt: TGTGCCAGCAGCTTAGTACCGGCCCAGCCCGGTCCCTCTGGGGCCAACGTCCTGACTTTC; CDR3aa: CASSLVPAQPGPSGANVLTF
j_gene: TRBJ2-4; abundance: NA; v_gene: TRBV5-6; d_gene: NA; CDR3nt: TGTGCCAGCAGCTTGAGGACAGACATCCAGGGGTCGGTCTTC; CDR3aa: CASSLRTDIQGSVF